A selection of T cell receptor beta chains follows, all from one sample in a study of blood T cell repertoires in COVID-19. Profiled with immunoSEQ multiplex PCR; TCRdb holds only in-frame clones, not every one. The sample shows roughly 200,000 clones, 86% of them seen only once. Sequencing input: PBMCs or T cells enriched from blood (not recorded which). These TCRs come from a man aged 35 to 55 with acute COVID-19. Both conserved end residues are part of each CDR3. The D gene is left open where the match is weak. Clone size is given for some rows only: seen once, a few or many times, or a class if the clone is expanded.

clone size: -; V gene: TRBV10-3; D gene: TRBD1; J gene: TRBJ1-1; CDR3 protein: CAISLTGEDTEAFF; CDR3 DNA: TGTGCCATCAGTCTTACAGGGGAGGACACTGAAGCTTTCTTT
clone size: -; V gene: TRBV19; D gene: TRBD1; J gene: TRBJ1-1; CDR3 protein: CASSIGRGLEAFF; CDR3 DNA: TGTGCCAGTAGTATCGGCAGGGGGCTTGAAGCTTTCTTT
clone size: -; V gene: TRBV7-9; D gene: TRBD2; J gene: TRBJ2-2; CDR3 protein: CASSRGRGTGELFF; CDR3 DNA: TGTGCCAGCAGCCGGGGGAGGGGCACCGGGGAGCTGTTTTTT
clone size: -; V gene: TRBV3-1/TRBV3-2; D gene: -; J gene: TRBJ1-3; CDR3 protein: CASSQADSRSGNTIYF; CDR3 DNA: TGTGCCAGCAGCCAAGCGGACTCGCGCTCTGGAAACACCATATATTTT
clone size: -; V gene: TRBV9; D gene: TRBD2; J gene: TRBJ2-2; CDR3 protein: CASSLAAGIPPGELFF; CDR3 DNA: TGTGCCAGCAGCCTAGCGGCAGGGATACCCCCCGGGGAGCTGTTTTTT
clone size: -; V gene: TRBV5-1; D gene: -; J gene: TRBJ2-1; CDR3 protein: CASSRPGDSYNEQFF; CDR3 DNA: TGCGCCAGCAGCAGGCCGGGGGACTCCTACAATGAGCAGTTCTTC
clone size: -; V gene: TRBV5-1; D gene: -; J gene: TRBJ1-1; CDR3 protein: CASSWETGEAFF; CDR3 DNA: TGCGCCAGCAGCTGGGAGACCGGGGAAGCTTTCTTT
clone size: -; V gene: TRBV19; D gene: TRBD2; J gene: TRBJ2-1; CDR3 protein: CAPQLLGAAVAGGSYNEQFF; CDR3 DNA: TGTGCCCCTCAGTTATTGGGGGCCGCCGTAGCGGGAGGTTCCTACAATGAGCAGTTCTTC
clone size: once; V gene: TRBV7-9; D gene: -; J gene: TRBJ2-3; CDR3 protein: CASSLSGGPDTQYF; CDR3 DNA: TGTGCCAGCAGCTTATCAGGAGGCCCAGATACGCAGTATTTT
clone size: few; V gene: TRBV7-9; D gene: -; J gene: TRBJ2-4; CDR3 protein: CASSLQGSIQYF; CDR3 DNA: TGTGCCAGCAGCTTACAGGGGAGCATTCAGTACTTC
clone size: -; V gene: TRBV2; D gene: -; J gene: TRBJ2-7; CDR3 protein: CASSGGQGSYEQYF; CDR3 DNA: TGTGCCAGCAGTGGAGGGCAGGGGAGCTACGAGCAGTACTTC
clone size: -; V gene: TRBV7-6; D gene: TRBD2; J gene: TRBJ2-1; CDR3 protein: CASSLGGSGYNEQFF; CDR3 DNA: TGTGCCAGCAGCCTCGGGGGGAGCGGGTACAATGAGCAGTTCTTC
clone size: -; V gene: TRBV3-1/TRBV3-2; D gene: -; J gene: TRBJ2-2; CDR3 protein: CASSHLTSIPTGELFF; CDR3 DNA: TGTGCCAGCAGCCATCTAACTAGCATCCCCACCGGGGAGCTGTTTTTT
clone size: medium-sized; V gene: TRBV7-9; D gene: -; J gene: TRBJ2-6; CDR3 protein: CASSLRASGANVLTF; CDR3 DNA: TGTGCCAGCAGCCTCAGGGCCTCTGGGGCCAACGTCCTGACTTTC
clone size: -; V gene: TRBV3-1/TRBV3-2; D gene: -; J gene: TRBJ1-5; CDR3 protein: CASSQAGAYQPQHF; CDR3 DNA: TGTGCCAGCAGCCAAGCAGGGGCTTATCAGCCCCAGCATTTT
clone size: -; V gene: TRBV7-2; D gene: TRBD1; J gene: TRBJ2-3; CDR3 protein: CASSSDRAYTDTQYF; CDR3 DNA: TGTGCCAGCAGCTCGGACAGGGCCTACACAGATACGCAGTATTTT
clone size: -; V gene: TRBV6-5; D gene: -; J gene: TRBJ1-2; CDR3 protein: CASYTSLANYGYTF; CDR3 DNA: TGTGCCAGCTACACTAGCCTGGCTAACTATGGCTACACCTTC
clone size: -; V gene: TRBV5-1; D gene: TRBD2; J gene: TRBJ2-2; CDR3 protein: CASSLEVAGGPNTGELFF; CDR3 DNA: TGCGCCAGCAGCTTGGAGGTAGCGGGAGGACCGAACACCGGGGAGCTGTTTTTT
clone size: -; V gene: TRBV11-2; D gene: -; J gene: TRBJ2-7; CDR3 protein: CASSLDQRGTSSYEQYF; CDR3 DNA: TGTGCCAGCAGCTTAGATCAAAGGGGGACGAGCTCCTACGAGCAGTACTTC
clone size: once; V gene: TRBV28; D gene: -; J gene: TRBJ1-5; CDR3 protein: CASSFSFNQPQHF; CDR3 DNA: TGTGCCAGCAGTTTTTCCTTCAATCAGCCCCAGCATTTT
clone size: -; V gene: TRBV4-1; D gene: TRBD1; J gene: TRBJ2-5; CDR3 protein: CASTPSTWTGETQYF; CDR3 DNA: TGCGCCAGCACTCCGAGTACCTGGACAGGGGAGACCCAGTACTTC
clone size: once; V gene: TRBV4-1; D gene: -; J gene: TRBJ2-7; CDR3 protein: CASRNNIGGYEQYF; CDR3 DNA: TGCGCCAGCAGGAATAATATCGGCGGCTACGAGCAGTACTTC
clone size: -; V gene: TRBV21-1; D gene: -; J gene: TRBJ1-1; CDR3 protein: CASSKGSKGRADTEAFF; CDR3 DNA: TGTGCCAGCAGCAAAGGGAGCAAGGGCAGGGCAGATACTGAAGCTTTCTTT
clone size: -; V gene: TRBV28; D gene: -; J gene: TRBJ1-3; CDR3 protein: CASSLRGSYSGNTIYF; CDR3 DNA: TGTGCCAGCAGTTTACGCGGGAGCTACTCTGGAAACACCATATATTTT
clone size: -; V gene: TRBV30; D gene: -; J gene: TRBJ2-3; CDR3 protein: CAWTAGTDTQYF; CDR3 DNA: TGTGCCTGGACCGCGGGCACAGATACGCAGTATTTT